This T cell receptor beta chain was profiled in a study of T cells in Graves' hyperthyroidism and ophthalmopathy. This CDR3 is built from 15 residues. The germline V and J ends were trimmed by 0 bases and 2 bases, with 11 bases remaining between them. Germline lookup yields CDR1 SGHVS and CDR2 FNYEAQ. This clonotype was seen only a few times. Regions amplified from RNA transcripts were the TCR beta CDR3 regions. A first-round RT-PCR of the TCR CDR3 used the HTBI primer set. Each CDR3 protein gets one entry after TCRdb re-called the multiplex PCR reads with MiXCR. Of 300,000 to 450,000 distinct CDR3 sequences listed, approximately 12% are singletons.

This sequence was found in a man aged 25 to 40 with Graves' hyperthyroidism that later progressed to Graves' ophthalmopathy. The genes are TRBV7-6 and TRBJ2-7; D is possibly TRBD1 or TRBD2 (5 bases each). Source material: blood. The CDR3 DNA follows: TGTGCCAGCAGCTTAGCGGCAGGGACGACCTACGAGCAGTACTTC. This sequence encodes CASSLAAGTTYEQYF.